This T cell receptor (beta chain) was found in a study of OX40 agonist ivuxolimab in advanced cancers. Profiling relied on immunoSEQ multiplex PCR, and the TCRdb table lists in-frame clones only, not all of them. The sample contains 60,000 to 85,000 clones, 75% to 90% of which appear only once. Concerning this clone itself: No DNA is shown, since the ends of the CDR3 on it are uncertain; the CDR3 is the one TCRdb lists.

Sequenced material: CD4+ or CD8+ T cells sorted from blood, taken in a trial of the OX40 agonist ivuxolimab. This sequence originates from an adult with an advanced solid tumor such as melanoma, head and neck, liver or kidney cancer.

CDR3 in amino acids: CASSLDPLRAGELFF. The rearrangement joins TRBV5-4 to TRBJ2-2; TRBD2, the D gene given by the table, was not confirmed from the DNA. The length of the CDR3 is 15 amino acids, counting both ends. Germline CDR1 reads SGHNT; CDR2 reads YYREEE (reference sequence).